This T cell receptor (beta chain) was sequenced during a study of cytomegalovirus exposure and HLA in healthy donors. Overall study: Approximately 85 million unique TCRs from HLA-typed donors were held in an early data release.

Primers included in the PCR were 60 Vbeta and 13 Jbeta primers. Profiling relied on immunoSEQ multiplex PCR, and the TCRdb table lists in-frame clones only, not all of them. The sample holds some 110,000 clones, roughly four fifths seen once. Germline CDR1 reads MNHNS; CDR2 reads SASEGT. V shed 7 bases and J 6 bases; nucleotides not matched to a gene: 2. The CDR3 sequence is 13 residues long. This clone was counted a few times. The antigen is undetermined. Study-wide results and limits: Serostatus for CMV was the only available immune exposure information. HLA-A and HLA-B allele assignments for most subjects were reportedly predicted accurately using TCR beta sequences. The majority of CMV-associated TCR beta chains were reported as apparently HLA-restricted in a later analysis.

The chain joins TRBV6-1 to TRBJ1-6, with 8 bases aligning to TRBD1. This TCR was recovered from a woman aged 18-29 years in good health and CMV-seronegative. Input material: PBMCs. CDR3 sequence (DNA): TGTGCCAGCACCGGACAGGGTAATTCACCCCTCCACTTT. This translates into CASTGQGNSPLHF.